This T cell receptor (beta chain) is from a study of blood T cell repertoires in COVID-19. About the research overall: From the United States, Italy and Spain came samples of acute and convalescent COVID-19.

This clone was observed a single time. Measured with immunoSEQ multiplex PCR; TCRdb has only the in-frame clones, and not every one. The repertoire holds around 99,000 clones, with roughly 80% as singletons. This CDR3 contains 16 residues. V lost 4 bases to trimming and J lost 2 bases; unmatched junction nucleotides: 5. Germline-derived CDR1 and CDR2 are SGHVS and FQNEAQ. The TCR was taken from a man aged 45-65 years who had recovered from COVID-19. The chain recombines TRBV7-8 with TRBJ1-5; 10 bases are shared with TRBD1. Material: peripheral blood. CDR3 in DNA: TGTGCCAGCAGCTCGAGACAGGGGGCAGGCAATCAGCCCCAGCATTTT. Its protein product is CASSSRQGAGNQPQHF.